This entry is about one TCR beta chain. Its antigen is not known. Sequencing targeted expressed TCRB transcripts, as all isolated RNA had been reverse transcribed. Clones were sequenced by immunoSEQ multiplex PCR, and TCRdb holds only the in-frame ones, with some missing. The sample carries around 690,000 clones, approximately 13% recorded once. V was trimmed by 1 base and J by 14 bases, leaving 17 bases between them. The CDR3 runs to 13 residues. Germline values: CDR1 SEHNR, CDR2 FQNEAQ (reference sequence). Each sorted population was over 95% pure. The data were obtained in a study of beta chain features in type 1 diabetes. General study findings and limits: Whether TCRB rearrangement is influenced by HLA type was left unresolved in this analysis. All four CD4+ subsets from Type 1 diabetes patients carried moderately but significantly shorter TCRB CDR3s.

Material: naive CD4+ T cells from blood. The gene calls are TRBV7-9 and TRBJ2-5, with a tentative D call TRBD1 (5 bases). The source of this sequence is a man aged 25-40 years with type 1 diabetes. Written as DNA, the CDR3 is TGTGCCAGCAGCTTAGATCCAACCAATAGGGGATACTTC. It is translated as CASSLDPTNRGYF.